The rows below give T cell receptor beta chains drawn from one sample of a study of CD8 T cells in ankylosing spondylitis. TCRdb passed the 5' RACE reads through MiXCR, listing each CDR3 protein once. The top ten hold about a fifth of the sample, which has about 700,000 distinct CDR3 sequences, roughly 20% seen once. Material for sequencing was blood, either unsorted or a sorted T cell fraction (not recorded which). The receptors derive from a male donor with ankylosing spondylitis. The CDR3 runs from the conserved cysteine through the conserved F or W. The D gene is left open where the match is weak. Only part of the rows carry a size: once, few, many, or a class if the clone is expanded.

j_gene,abundance,v_gene,d_gene,CDR3nt,CDR3aa
TRBJ1-1,.,TRBV12-3/TRBV12-4,.,TGTGCCAGCAGTTTTACCCCGGGGGACACTGAAGCTTTCTTT,CASSFTPGDTEAFF
TRBJ2-1,.,TRBV29-1,.,TGCAGCGTTGAAGATTTGAGCGGCTCCAATGAGCAGTTCTTC,CSVEDLSGSNEQFF
TRBJ2-2,many,TRBV6-1,TRBD2,TGTGCCAGCAGCAGCGGGATCTATCCCAGGGAGCTGTTTTTT,CASSSGIYPRELFF
TRBJ2-2,many,TRBV12-3/TRBV12-4,.,TGTGCCAGCAGGTCGGCCACCGGGGAGCTGTTTTTT,CASRSATGELFF
TRBJ1-2,few,TRBV5-1,TRBD1,TGCGCCAGCAGCACTGGGACAGGAGCCAACTATGGCTACACCTTC,CASSTGTGANYGYTF
TRBJ2-7,.,TRBV4-1,.,TGCGCCAGCAGCCAAGAAGTGGCGCGCGAGCAGTACTTC,CASSQEVAREQYF
TRBJ1-2,many,TRBV12-3/TRBV12-4,.,TGTGCCAGCAGTTTGGTCGGCAGTACCTATGGCTACACCTTC,CASSLVGSTYGYTF
TRBJ2-1,.,TRBV12-3/TRBV12-4,TRBD1,TGTGCCAGCGGCCTGGACAGGCTCGATGAGCAGTTCTTC,CASGLDRLDEQFF
TRBJ2-1,.,TRBV27,TRBD2,TGTGCCAGCACACCAGGGACTAGCGGCCCGATCAATGAGCAGTTCTTC,CASTPGTSGPINEQFF
TRBJ2-6,few,TRBV4-2,.,TGTGCCAGCAGCCAAGAAACGGGGGGCTACTCTGGGGCCAACGTCCTGACTTTC,CASSQETGGYSGANVLTF
TRBJ1-1,few,TRBV5-1,TRBD1,TGCGCCAGCAGCTTGGTTTACAGGGGGCGTACTGAAGCTTTCTTT,CASSLVYRGRTEAFF
TRBJ2-3,.,TRBV20-1,TRBD2,TGCAGTGCTTCCGGGACTAGCGGGAGGGGGTTAACAGATACGCAGTATTTT,CSASGTSGRGLTDTQYF
TRBJ1-5,few,TRBV24-1,.,TGTGCCACCAGTGATTTGCGTGATATCCCATGGACAGTCCGGAATCAGCCCCAGCATTTT,CATSDLRDIPWTVRNQPQHF
TRBJ2-2,.,TRBV12-3/TRBV12-4,.,TGTGCCAGCAGCCTCCCCATCCCCGACACCGGGGAGCTGTTTTTT,CASSLPIPDTGELFF
TRBJ1-6,.,TRBV5-1,TRBD1,TGCGCCAGCAGAACAACCGGGACAGCCATGTCACCCCTCCACTTT,CASRTTGTAMSPLHF
TRBJ2-3,.,TRBV7-3,.,TGTGCCAGCAGCTCGCTAGACAACACAGATACGCAGTATTTT,CASSSLDNTDTQYF
TRBJ2-7,few,TRBV12-3/TRBV12-4,TRBD1,TGTGCCAGCACAGCAGGGGGCCTGGACGAGCAGTACTTC,CASTAGGLDEQYF
TRBJ1-1,.,TRBV5-1,.,TGCGCCAGCAGCTTGGAGGGACGGCGTGGGGCAGAAGAAGCTTTCTTT,CASSLEGRRGAEEAFF
TRBJ2-3,few,TRBV12-3/TRBV12-4,TRBD2,TGTGCCAGCAGTTTTCGGGCTAGCGGGGGGGATAATACGCAGTATTTT,CASSFRASGGDNTQYF
TRBJ2-3,.,TRBV4-2,TRBD2,TGTGCCAGCAGCCAAGGGACTAATGCGGGGGGGTGGGGAGATACGCAGTATTTT,CASSQGTNAGGWGDTQYF
TRBJ2-3,few,TRBV13,TRBD2,TGTGCCAGCAGCTCCCTCCTAGCGGGAGTGTCTGATACGCAGTATTTT,CASSSLLAGVSDTQYF
TRBJ2-1,.,TRBV11-2,.,TGTGCCAGCAGCTTAGGAAGGGGCCGGGAGCAGTTCTTC,CASSLGRGREQFF
TRBJ1-3,few,TRBV20-1,.,TGCAGTGCTAGGTCCTCCGGAAACTCTGGAAACACCATATATTTT,CSARSSGNSGNTIYF
TRBJ1-6,.,TRBV5-1,.,TGCGCCAGCAGCGAACAGGTCTCCGCGGATAATTCACCCCTCCACTTT,CASSEQVSADNSPLHF
TRBJ2-3,once,TRBV11-1,TRBD2,TGTGCCAGCAGCCGCGGACTAGCGGGGTCAGATACGCAGTATTTT,CASSRGLAGSDTQYF
TRBJ1-2,.,TRBV12-3/TRBV12-4,.,TGTGCCAGCAAAGGGGTAGACCTCTACTATGGCTACACCTTC,CASKGVDLYYGYTF
TRBJ1-2,few,TRBV20-1,.,TGCAGTGCTAGTGGAACTCCCGAGGGCTACACCTTC,CSASGTPEGYTF
TRBJ2-1,few,TRBV12-3/TRBV12-4,.,TGTGCCAGCAGTTTACTCGGGACCTACAATGAGCAGTTCTTC,CASSLLGTYNEQFF
TRBJ1-2,few,TRBV28,.,TGTGCCAGCAGTTTATGGGGCAGGGAAAACTATGGCTACACCTTC,CASSLWGRENYGYTF
TRBJ2-3,few,TRBV28,TRBD2,TGTGCCAGCAGTTCCGGACTAGCGGGAGATACAGATACGCAGTATTTT,CASSSGLAGDTDTQYF
TRBJ1-4,few,TRBV12-3/TRBV12-4,TRBD1,TGTGCCACTGGGACAGGGGTTGAAAAACTGTTTTTT,CATGTGVEKLFF
TRBJ1-2,.,TRBV12-3/TRBV12-4,.,TGTGCCAGCACCCGGGACAATAACTATGGCTACACCTTC,CASTRDNNYGYTF
TRBJ1-5,.,TRBV20-1,.,TGCAGTGCTTCCGACAGGCATCAGCCCCAGCATTTT,CSASDRHQPQHF
TRBJ2-3,few,TRBV18,.,TGTGCCAGCTCACCACTACGGAGCGATAAGCCGAGCACAGATACGCAGTATTTT,CASSPLRSDKPSTDTQYF
TRBJ2-7,few,TRBV29-1,.,TGCAGCGCGGGTCGTTACACCTACGAGCAGTACTTC,CSAGRYTYEQYF
TRBJ1-5,few,TRBV19,.,TGTGCCAGTAGTATTGTTACAGGGCTTCAGCCCCAGCATTTT,CASSIVTGLQPQHF
TRBJ2-1,few,TRBV5-1,TRBD1,TGCGCCAGCAGCACCGGGACAGGGAACAATGAGCAGTTCTTC,CASSTGTGNNEQFF
TRBJ2-3,few,TRBV2,.,TGTGCCACGGGTGTCGGGGGCCACACAGATACGCAGTATTTT,CATGVGGHTDTQYF
TRBJ2-7,few,TRBV20-1,.,TGCAGTGCTAGCAGAAGCGGAACCTACGAGCAGTACTTC,CSASRSGTYEQYF
TRBJ2-3,few,TRBV7-8,TRBD2,TGTGCCAGCAGCTTAGTAGGCGCTAGCGGGAGGATTTTAGATACGCAGTATTTT,CASSLVGASGRILDTQYF
TRBJ1-5,.,TRBV9,.,TGTGCCAGCAGCGTAACGGGGGGTCCAAATCAGCCCCAGCATTTT,CASSVTGGPNQPQHF
TRBJ1-4,few,TRBV4-1,.,TGCGCCAGCAGCCAACGAAGAGCTAATGAAAAACTGTTTTTT,CASSQRRANEKLFF
TRBJ2-3,few,TRBV24-1,.,TGTGCCACCAGTGATTTGCCAGACACAGATACGCAGTATTTT,CATSDLPDTDTQYF
TRBJ2-1,.,TRBV7-6,.,TGTGCCAGCAGCTTACTAGCCCACACTATCTATGAGCAGTTCTTC,CASSLLAHTIYEQFF
TRBJ1-2,.,TRBV7-9,.,TGTGCCAGCAGCTTAGGGGAGGATGGCTACACCTTC,CASSLGEDGYTF
TRBJ2-5,.,TRBV12-3/TRBV12-4,TRBD2,TGTGCCAGCAGTTTTGGGCTAGCGGGGGGCAGTTACGAGACCCAGTACTTC,CASSFGLAGGSYETQYF